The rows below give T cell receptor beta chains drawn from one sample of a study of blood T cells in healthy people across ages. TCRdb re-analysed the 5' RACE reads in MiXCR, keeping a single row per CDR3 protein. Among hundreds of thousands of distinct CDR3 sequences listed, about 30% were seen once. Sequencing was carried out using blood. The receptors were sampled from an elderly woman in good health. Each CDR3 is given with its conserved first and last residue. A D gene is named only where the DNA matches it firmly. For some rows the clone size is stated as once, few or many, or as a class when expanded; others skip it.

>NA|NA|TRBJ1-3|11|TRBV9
TGTGCCAGCAGCGAGGCAAACACCATATATTTT
CASSEANTIYF
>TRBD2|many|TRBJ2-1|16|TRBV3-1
TGTGCCAGCAGCCCCTCCCTCGGGGGGGGGCTAAATGAGCAGTTCTTC
CASSPSLGGGLNEQFF
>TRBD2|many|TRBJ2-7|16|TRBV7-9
TGTGCCAGCAGCTTAGTTTCCGGACTAGCGGGGCTCGAGCAGTACTTC
CASSLVSGLAGLEQYF
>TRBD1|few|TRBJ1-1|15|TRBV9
TGTGCCAGCAGCGTCCCGCAGGGGGCTCGGACTGAAGCTTTCTTT
CASSVPQGARTEAFF
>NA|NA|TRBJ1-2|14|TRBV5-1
TGCGCCAGCAGCGACGGACAGTCGAACTATGGCCACACCTTC
CASSDGQSNYGHTF
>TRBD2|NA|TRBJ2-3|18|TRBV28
TGTGCCAGCAGTTCCTCTGGGCGAGGGAGGGCCGGCACAGATACGCAGTATTTT
CASSSSGRGRAGTDTQYF
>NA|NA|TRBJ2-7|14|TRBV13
TGTGCCAGCAGCGTGGGCGCAGGGTCCAACGAGCAGTACTTC
CASSVGAGSNEQYF
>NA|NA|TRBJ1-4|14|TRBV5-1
TGCGCCAGCAGCTTGTTGGGGCCTGGCGAAAAACTGTTTTTT
CASSLLGPGEKLFF
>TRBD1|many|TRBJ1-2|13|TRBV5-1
TGCGCCAGCAGACTTACAGGGGACTATGGCTACACCTTC
CASRLTGDYGYTF
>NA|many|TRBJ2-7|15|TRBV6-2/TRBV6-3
TGTGCCAGCAGTTACTCCCGGGACAAAGAATACGAGCAGTACTTC
CASSYSRDKEYEQYF
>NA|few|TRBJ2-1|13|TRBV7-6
TGTGCCAGCAGCCGATACGAACCCAATGAGCAGTTCTTC
CASSRYEPNEQFF
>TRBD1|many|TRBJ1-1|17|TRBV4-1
TGCGCCAGCAGCCATCAACTCCGGGACAGGGGAGGGACTGAAGCTTTCTTT
CASSHQLRDRGGTEAFF
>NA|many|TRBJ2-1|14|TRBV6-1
TGTGCCAGCAGTGAAAGAGGCTCCTACAATGAGCAGTTCTTC
CASSERGSYNEQFF
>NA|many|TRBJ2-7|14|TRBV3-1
TGTGCCAGCAGCCCTGGATGGACAGTCGGCGAGCAGTACTTC
CASSPGWTVGEQYF
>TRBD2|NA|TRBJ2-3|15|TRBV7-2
TGTGCCAGCAGCTCACTAGCGCCGCGCACAGATACGCAGTATTTT
CASSSLAPRTDTQYF
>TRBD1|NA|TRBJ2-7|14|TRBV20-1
TGCAGTGCTATCTCGGGACAGGGCTACAATGAGCAGTACTTC
CSAISGQGYNEQYF
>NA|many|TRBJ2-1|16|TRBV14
TGTGCCAGCAGCCGGCCGGGGATCCCGTACTACAATGAGCAGTTCTTC
CASSRPGIPYYNEQFF
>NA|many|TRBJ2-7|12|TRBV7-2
TGTGCCAGCAGCCCTAGCGCCTACGAGCAGTACTTC
CASSPSAYEQYF
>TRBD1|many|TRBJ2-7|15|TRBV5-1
TGCGCCAGCAGCTGGCCCAGACAGGGGGTTTCCGAGCAGTACTTC
CASSWPRQGVSEQYF
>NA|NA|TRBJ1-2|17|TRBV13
TGTGCCAGCAGCTTCTCGGACGCGGTGTCGAGTAACTATGGCTACACCTTC
CASSFSDAVSSNYGYTF
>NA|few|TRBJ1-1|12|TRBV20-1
TGCAGTGCTAGAGAGGGGGCAACTGAAGCTTTCTTT
CSAREGATEAFF
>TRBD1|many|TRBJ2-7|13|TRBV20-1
TGCAGTGCTAGAGGATCAGGGGGCTACGAGCAGTACTTC
CSARGSGGYEQYF
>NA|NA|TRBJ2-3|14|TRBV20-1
TGCAGTGCTAGAGGCCCCAGGGATATAGATACGCAGTATTTT
CSARGPRDIDTQYF
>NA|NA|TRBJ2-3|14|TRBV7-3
TGTGCCAGCAGCATGGACCCCAACACAGATACGCAGTATTTT
CASSMDPNTDTQYF
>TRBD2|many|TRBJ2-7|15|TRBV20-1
TGCAGTGCTAGAGCCTACGGGGGGGACTCCTACGAGCAGTACTTC
CSARAYGGDSYEQYF
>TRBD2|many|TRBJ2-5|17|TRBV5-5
TGTGCCAGCAGCTTGGGGACTAGCGGGGGCCGCCAAGAGACCCAGTACTTC
CASSLGTSGGRQETQYF
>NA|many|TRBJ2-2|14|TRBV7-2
TGTGCCAGCAGCTTAGAACTAGGAATCGGGGAGCTGTTTTTT
CASSLELGIGELFF
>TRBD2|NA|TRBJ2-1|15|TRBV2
TGTGCCAGCAGGAGACTAGCGGGGGGTCACAATGAGCAGTTCTTC
CASRRLAGGHNEQFF
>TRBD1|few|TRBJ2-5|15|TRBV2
TGTGCCAGCAGTGGGGCAGGGGGCGCTGGAGAGACCCAGTACTTC
CASSGAGGAGETQYF
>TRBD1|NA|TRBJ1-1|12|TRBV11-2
TGTGCCAGCAGCACCCGGACAGGGAAAGCTTTCTTT
CASSTRTGKAFF
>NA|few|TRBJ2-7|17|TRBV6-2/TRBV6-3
TGTGCCAGCAGTTACTCGACCCCGGGGCTCTCCTACAATGAGCAGTACTTC
CASSYSTPGLSYNEQYF
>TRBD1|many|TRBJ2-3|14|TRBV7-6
TGTGCCAGCAGCCAACAGGGGGCAACAGATACGCAGTATTTT
CASSQQGATDTQYF
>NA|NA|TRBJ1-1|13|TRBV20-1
TGCAGTGCTAGACAGGGAGTCGGCACTGAAGCTTTCTTT
CSARQGVGTEAFF
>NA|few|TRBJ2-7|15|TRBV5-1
TGCGCCAGCAGCTTGATCGAGGGTCCCTCCTACGAGCAGTACTTC
CASSLIEGPSYEQYF
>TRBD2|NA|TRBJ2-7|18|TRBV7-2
TGTGCCAGCAGCTTAGCCGTAGGACTAGCGGGAGCAGCAGGCGAGCAGTACTTC
CASSLAVGLAGAAGEQYF
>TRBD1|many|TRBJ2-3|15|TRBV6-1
TGTGCCAGCAGTGACAGGGGGCTTTGGACAGATACGCAGTATTTT
CASSDRGLWTDTQYF
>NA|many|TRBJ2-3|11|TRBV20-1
TGCAGTGCTGTTAGCACAGATACGCAGTATTTT
CSAVSTDTQYF
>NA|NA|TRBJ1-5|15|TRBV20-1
TGCAGTGCTAGGGGGGCCCTGACAAGGGGGGAGCCCCAGCATTTT
CSARGALTRGEPQHF
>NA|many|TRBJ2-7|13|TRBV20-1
TGCAGTGCCCCGACAGGCGTACGCTACGGGCAGTACTTC
CSAPTGVRYGQYF
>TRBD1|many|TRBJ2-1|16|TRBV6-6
TGTGCCAGCAGTTACACAGGGGGCTTCTCCTACAATGAGCAGTTCTTC
CASSYTGGFSYNEQFF
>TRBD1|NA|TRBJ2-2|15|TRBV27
TGTGCCAGCAGTCCCCGACAGGGGAACACCGGGGAGCTGTTTTTT
CASSPRQGNTGELFF
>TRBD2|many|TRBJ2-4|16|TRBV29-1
TGCAGCGTTGAAGATCGGCGGCTAGCGGGAGGGGGCATTCAGTACTTC
CSVEDRRLAGGGIQYF
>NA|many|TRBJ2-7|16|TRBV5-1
TGCGCCAGCAGCTTCCGCGGGGCGGGGGCAGGATCCGAGCAGTACTTC
CASSFRGAGAGSEQYF
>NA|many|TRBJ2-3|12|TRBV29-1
TGCAGCGTTGAGCGGGCCCCAGATACGCAGTATTTT
CSVERAPDTQYF
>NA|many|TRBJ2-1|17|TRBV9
TGTGCCAGCAGCGACTCTCTCTGGCAGCAAAGCTACAATGAGCAGTTCTTC
CASSDSLWQQSYNEQFF
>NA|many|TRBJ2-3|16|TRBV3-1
TGTGCCAGCAGCCAAGATGGGCGGGGCGGAACAGATACGCAGTATTTT
CASSQDGRGGTDTQYF
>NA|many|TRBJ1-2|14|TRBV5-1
TGCGCCAGCAGCTTGGAACTTCCGGGCACAGGCTACACCTTC
CASSLELPGTGYTF
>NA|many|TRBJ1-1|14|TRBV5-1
TGCGCCAGCAGCTTGGATCCAGGGCGGTCTGAAGCTTTCTTT
CASSLDPGRSEAFF
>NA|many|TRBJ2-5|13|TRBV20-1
TGCAGTGCTAAGACCCACACCCAAGAGACCCAGTACTTC
CSAKTHTQETQYF
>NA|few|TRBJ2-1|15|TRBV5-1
TGCGCCAGCAGCGACTTCGCGAGCTCCTACAATGAGCAGTTCTTC
CASSDFASSYNEQFF